This T cell receptor beta chain was sequenced during a study of cytomegalovirus exposure and HLA in healthy donors. Study-wide background: Across a few hundred genotyped donors, 65% to 90% landed in the Caucasian-associated ancestry cluster.

As regards this clone: Antigen: not known.

PCR primers comprised 60 Vbeta and 13 Jbeta primers. Measured with immunoSEQ multiplex PCR; TCRdb has only the in-frame clones, and not every one. The repertoire holds roughly 100,000 clones, about three quarters seen once, with under 7.5% in the top ten. Whole-study results and caveats: Usually a TCR sequence was rare, but some public TCRs were found in many donors.

The sequenced material came from PBMCs. The receptor was derived from a woman between 45 and 65 years old in good health and CMV-seropositive.

The CDR3 here is CASSRGSGTDTQYF. The CDR3 region has the DNA TGTGCCAGCTCGAGGGGGTCTGGCACAGATACGCAGTATTTT. This rearrangement joins TRBV18 to TRBJ2-3, with D perhaps TRBD1 (6 bases). The CDR3 covers 14 residues. Trimming left V 6 bases short and J 1 base short, with 11 bases between. CDR1 and CDR2 from the germline V gene are KGHSH and LQKENI.